Presented here are 9 T cell receptor beta chains from one specimen sequenced in a study of neurological immune-mediated disorders. TCRdb called the 5' RACE reads again in MiXCR, with one record for every CDR3 protein. The table shows 55,000 to 70,000 distinct CDR3 sequences, with about 10% occurring only once. The sequenced material came from PBMCs. Source of these receptors: a man aged 55 to 70 in good health.

The chain recombines TRBV7-3 with TRBJ1-1; D gene uncertain. In germline, CDR1 is SGHTA, CDR2 FQGTGA. CDR3 length equals 13 residues. Deletions cut 3 bases from V and 3 bases from J, with 8 bases between. CDR3 in amino acids: CASSFNGDTEAFF. The CDR3 DNA sequence: TGTGCCAGCAGCTTTAACGGGGACACTGAAGCTTTCTTT.

This clonotype has a count of ten or more. The chain recombines TRBV4-3 with TRBJ1-1, with a tentative D call TRBD1 (5 bases). The ends were cut back, 0 bases at V and 1 base at J, with 12 bases in the middle. The germline V gene has CDR1 LGHNA and CDR2 YSLEER. This CDR3 has 16 amino acids. CDR3 bases: TGCGCCAGCAGCCAAGAGGGGGGACTGACGAACACTGAAGCTTTCTTT. It yields the protein CASSQEGGLTNTEAFF.

The chain is built from TRBV6-5 and TRBJ2-1, with 9 bases lining up with TRBD2. Germline CDR1 is MNHEY and CDR2 is SVGAGI. The CDR3 is 12 residues long. V trimming: 6 bases; J trimming: 7 bases; junction bases outside the gene matches: 1. For the CDR3, the DNA is TGTGCCAGCAGAGGACTAGCGAATGAGCAGTTCTTC. It codes for CASRGLANEQFF.

The table lists this clonotype with many counts. The J gene is TRBJ2-3, the V gene TRBV29-1; TRBD2 agrees at 9 bases. The V gene's germline CDR1 is SQVTM and CDR2 ANQGSEA. The CDR3 runs 14 residues. The J segment lost 7 bases and the V segment lost 4 bases, leaving 9 bases of the junction unmatched. As DNA, the CDR3 is TGCAGCGTTGCAGCGGGGGGCCTCGTGCATACGCAGTATTTT. Translated, it gives CSVAAGGLVHTQYF.

This clonotype has at least ten counts. V and J are TRBV3-1 and TRBJ2-5, with 7 nucleotides matching TRBD2. V was pared by 6 bases and J by 3 bases, with 4 bases of the junction left unmatched. The germline CDR1 and CDR2 sequences are LGHDT and YNNKEL (reference sequence). This CDR3 has 13 residues. CDR3 bases: TGTGCCAGCAGTCTGGGGGGGGAAGAGACCCAGTACTTC. Its translation is CASSLGGEETQYF.

This clonotype was found many times. The chain combines TRBV7-9 with TRBJ1-2; D call uncertain. V dropped 5 bases and J dropped 0 bases, with 13 bases sitting between them. Germline V gene data show CDR1 as SEHNR and CDR2 as FQNEAQ (reference sequence). The CDR3 sequence is 15 residues long. This chain's CDR3 is CASSPGETSNYGYTF. The CDR3 DNA follows: TGTGCCAGCAGCCCCGGGGAGACGTCTAACTATGGCTACACCTTC.

This clonotype was recorded a few times. The chain combines TRBV27 with TRBJ1-3, with D unresolved. The V end was cut by 8 bases, the J end by 0 bases, with 23 bases between. There are 18 residues in the CDR3. CDR1 is MNHEY and CDR2 is SMNVEV in the germline V gene (reference sequence). The CDR3 loop reads CASGSLRAGVSSGNTIYF. For the CDR3, the DNA is TGTGCCAGCGGATCCCTGAGAGCCGGGGTGAGCTCTGGAAACACCATATATTTT.

This clonotype showed up many times. This chain uses TRBV20-1 with TRBJ1-6, with TRBD1 identical over 11 bases. The CDR3 has 17 residues. Germline V gives CDR1 DFQATT, CDR2 SNEGSKA (reference sequence). V shed 0 bases, J shed 9 bases, and the junction held 10 bases outside the gene matches. CDR3: CSARDSASGQGGSPLHF. The CDR3 DNA follows: TGCAGTGCTAGAGATTCAGCATCGGGACAGGGGGGTTCACCCCTCCACTTT.

This clonotype was seen repeatedly, ten times or more. The chain has TRBV5-1 and TRBJ1-5; no reliable D call. Germline V gene data show CDR1 as SGHRS and CDR2 as YFSETQ. Trimming stripped 4 bases from V and 6 bases from J, with 14 bases between. The CDR3 runs 14 residues. The CDR3 loop is CASSPVPGSQPQHF. CDR3 bases: TGCGCCAGCAGCCCTGTGCCGGGGTCTCAGCCCCAGCATTTT.